The 10 T cell receptor beta chains in this list originate from one sample, sequenced in a study of shared clonotypes between healthy human individuals. Profiling relied on immunoSEQ multiplex PCR, and the TCRdb table lists in-frame clones only, not all of them. The sample lists some 2.4 million clones; 93% were seen once. The source material was naive CD4+ T cells from PBMCs. Subset here: CD45RA+ positively selected. The origin of the receptors is a man between 18 and 29 years old in good health. Some clones in this sample may be carry-over from other donors' samples.

The chain employs TRBV7-2 and TRBJ2-3, with D perhaps matching TRBD2 (6 bases). This CDR3 region has 16 residues. Between the trimmed V and J ends, which lost 1 base and 5 bases, there was a span of 16 bases. Germline-derived CDR1 and CDR2 are SGHTA and FQGNSA. Written as DNA, the CDR3 is TGTGCCAGCAGCTTAGTATACTGGGAGGTGGAAGATACGCAGTATTTT. This gives the protein CASSLVYWEVEDTQYF.

This rearrangement joins TRBV10-3 to TRBJ2-7; TRBD1 is a possible D gene (6 bases). Germline CDR1 ENHRY, CDR2 SYGVKD. This CDR3 is built from 14 residues. The V end lost 6 bases, the J end lost 0 bases, and 12 bases lay between the germline ends. The CDR3 nucleotides read TGTGCCATCAGGCCAGGGGCGAACTCCTACGAGCAGTACTTC. This codes for CAIRPGANSYEQYF.

V gene TRBV10-2 combines with J gene TRBJ2-5, with TRBD2 identical over 9 bases. V lost 8 bases and J lost 5; bases outside the gene matches: 27. The V gene's germline CDR1 is WSHSY and CDR2 SAAADI. This CDR3 comprises 20 residues. CDR3 protein: CASRLSTRRIAGDRKETQYF. For the CDR3, the DNA is TGCGCCAGCCGACTATCCACCCGGAGGATAGCGGGAGACCGGAAGGAGACCCAGTACTTC.

The J gene is TRBJ1-5, the V gene TRBV5-1; D gene ambiguous. This CDR3 has 16 amino acids. Germline CDR1 reads SGHRS; CDR2 reads YFSETQ. Trimming removed 0 bases at V and 6 bases at J, with 16 bases between. CDR3 protein: CASSLGDASVGQPQHF. The DNA for the CDR3 is TGCGCCAGCAGCTTGGGAGACGCGTCGGTCGGTCAGCCCCAGCATTTT.

Only one count was recorded for this clone. The chain joins TRBV7-9 to TRBJ1-3; tentatively, D is TRBD1 (5 bases). This CDR3 comprises 18 residues. Trimming pared 1 base from V and 2 bases from J, leaving 18 bases between. Germline V gene data show CDR1 as SEHNR and CDR2 as FQNEAQ (reference sequence). In nucleotides, the CDR3 is TGTGCCAGCAGCTTAGGGGGGGACTACTGGGGACCTGGAAACACCATATATTTT. It is translated as CASSLGGDYWGPGNTIYF.

The chain recombines TRBV6-1 with TRBJ1-6; D call uncertain. The CDR3 loop spans 12 amino acids. Germline V gene lookup returns CDR1 MNHNS and CDR2 SASEGT. V was pared by 6 bases and J by 7 bases, with 7 bases between. CDR3 in amino acids: CASSKENSPLHF. In nucleotides, the CDR3 is TGTGCCAGCAGCAAAGAGAATTCACCCCTCCACTTT.

This rearrangement joins TRBV28 to TRBJ1-2; no firm D call. The CDR3 contains 15 residues. The germline CDR1 and CDR2 sequences are MDHEN and SYDVKM. V was clipped by 4 bases and J by 4 bases, with 16 bases between them. CDR3 DNA sequence: TGTGCCAGCAGTTCGGGAAGGGTGAGAGGCTATGGCTACACCTTC. Its translation is CASSSGRVRGYGYTF.

The J gene is TRBJ2-2, the V gene TRBV6-5; TRBD2 aligns across 7 bases. This CDR3 contains 15 residues. Germline values: CDR1 MNHEY, CDR2 SVGAGI. The ends lost 5 bases at V and 0 bases at J; junction bases unmatched: 3. The CDR3 DNA reads as TGTGCCAGCAGTCTTGGGGGGGCGAACACCGGGGAGCTGTTTTTT. This sequence encodes CASSLGGANTGELFF.

The V call is TRBV7-9, the J call TRBJ1-2, with 7 bases lining up with TRBD1. CDR1 and CDR2 (germline): SEHNR, FQNEAQ (reference sequence). Germline trimming cut 0 bases from V and 4 bases from J; bases unmatched to any gene: 8. The CDR3 runs 16 residues. The CDR3: CASSLADRVGAYGYTF. The DNA of the CDR3 is TGTGCCAGCAGCTTAGCCGACAGGGTCGGGGCCTATGGCTACACCTTC.

This chain links TRBV5-1 with TRBJ2-3; 11 nucleotides agree with TRBD1. CDR3 length: 15 residues. The V gene end was trimmed by 2 bases and the J gene end by 4 bases; junction bases not matched to a gene: 3. Germline V lookup: CDR1 SGHRS, CDR2 YFSETQ. The CDR3 loop is CASSLGQGASDTQYF. Written as DNA, the CDR3 is TGCGCCAGCAGCTTAGGACAGGGGGCATCAGATACGCAGTATTTT.